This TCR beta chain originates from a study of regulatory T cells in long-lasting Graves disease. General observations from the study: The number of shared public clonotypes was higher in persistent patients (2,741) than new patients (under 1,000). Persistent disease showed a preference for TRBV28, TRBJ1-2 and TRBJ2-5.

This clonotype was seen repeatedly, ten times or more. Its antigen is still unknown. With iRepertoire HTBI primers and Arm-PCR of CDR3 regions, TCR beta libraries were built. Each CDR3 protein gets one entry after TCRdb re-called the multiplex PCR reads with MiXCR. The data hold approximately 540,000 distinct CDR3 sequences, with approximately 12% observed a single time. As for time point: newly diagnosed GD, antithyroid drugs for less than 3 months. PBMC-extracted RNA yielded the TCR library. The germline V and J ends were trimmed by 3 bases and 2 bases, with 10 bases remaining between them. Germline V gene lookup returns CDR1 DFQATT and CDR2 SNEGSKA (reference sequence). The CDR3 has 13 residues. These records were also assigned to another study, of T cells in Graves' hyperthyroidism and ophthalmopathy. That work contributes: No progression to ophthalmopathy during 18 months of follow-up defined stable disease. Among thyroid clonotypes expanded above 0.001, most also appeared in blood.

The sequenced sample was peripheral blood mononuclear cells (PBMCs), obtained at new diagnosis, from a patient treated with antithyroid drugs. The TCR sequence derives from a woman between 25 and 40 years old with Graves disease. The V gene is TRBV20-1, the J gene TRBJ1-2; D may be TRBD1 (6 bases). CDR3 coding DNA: TGCAGTGCTAGGGGCAGGGGCAACTATGGCTACACCTTC. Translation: CSARGRGNYGYTF.